This T cell receptor beta chain emerged from a study of PD-1 blockade in classical Hodgkin lymphoma. Study conclusions and caveats: Newly diagnosed patients were reported to start with lower TCR diversity than healthy donors. Similar baseline diversity was found in complete responders and newly diagnosed patients.

The time point denotes: cycle 4 day 1 (C4D1), after about 6 weeks of nivolumab. With no exception, relapse followed autologous stem cell transplantation in all patients, and brentuximab vedotin exposure varied. Patients showed best responses of complete response, partial response or progressive disease. Comment on this clone: The target antigen is unknown.

V lost 0 bases and J 4 bases, leaving 7 bases between the germline ends. CDR1 and CDR2 from the germline V gene are SGDLS and YYNGEE. The CDR3 length is 13 residues. The data were produced by immunoSEQ multiplex PCR, yet TCRdb's version contains in-frame clones alone and is incomplete. The table includes about 28,000 clones, about 80% detected once. The sequence came from a human donor with classical Hodgkin lymphoma. The specimen comprised peripheral blood mononuclear cells (PBMCs), sampled before the fourth cycle of nivolumab. The chain couples TRBV9 to TRBJ1-2, with D perhaps TRBD1 (5 bases). CDR3 region: CASSVGTSYGYTF. The CDR3 DNA reads as TGTGCCAGCAGCGTAGGGACATCCTATGGCTACACCTTC.